The clone carrying this T cell receptor (beta chain) was counted many times. As yet, its antigen is unknown. The read finishes 3 residues shy of the CDR3 end, and the germline J gene is used to complete it. The record originates from a study of T cell clonality in common variable immunodeficiency. Study findings and constraints: Common variable immunodeficiency TCR beta sequences reportedly had fewer deletions and N-nucleotide insertions. Compared with healthy controls, CVID subjects showed increased TCRbeta clonality, mostly in about a third.

Heparinized whole blood, roughly 4.5 to 8 ml, came from each donor. The repertoire was sequenced with immunoSEQ multiplex PCR; TCRdb's copy has only in-frame clones and lacks some. This repertoire holds about 34,000 clones, and none appear only once. The CDR3 has 15 amino acids. V was pared by 4 bases and J by 3 bases, with 16 bases between. Germline CDR1 SGHKS, CDR2 YYEKEE (reference sequence). The chain couples TRBV5-5 to TRBJ1-2; perhaps TRBD1 as D (6 bases). The sequencing input was peripheral blood mononuclear cells. The TCR sequence derives from a person aged 18-70 years in good health. The CDR3 reads CASSPGQSLYYGYTF. The covered CDR3 bases are TGTGCCAGCAGCCCCGGACAGTCTTTATACTATGGC.